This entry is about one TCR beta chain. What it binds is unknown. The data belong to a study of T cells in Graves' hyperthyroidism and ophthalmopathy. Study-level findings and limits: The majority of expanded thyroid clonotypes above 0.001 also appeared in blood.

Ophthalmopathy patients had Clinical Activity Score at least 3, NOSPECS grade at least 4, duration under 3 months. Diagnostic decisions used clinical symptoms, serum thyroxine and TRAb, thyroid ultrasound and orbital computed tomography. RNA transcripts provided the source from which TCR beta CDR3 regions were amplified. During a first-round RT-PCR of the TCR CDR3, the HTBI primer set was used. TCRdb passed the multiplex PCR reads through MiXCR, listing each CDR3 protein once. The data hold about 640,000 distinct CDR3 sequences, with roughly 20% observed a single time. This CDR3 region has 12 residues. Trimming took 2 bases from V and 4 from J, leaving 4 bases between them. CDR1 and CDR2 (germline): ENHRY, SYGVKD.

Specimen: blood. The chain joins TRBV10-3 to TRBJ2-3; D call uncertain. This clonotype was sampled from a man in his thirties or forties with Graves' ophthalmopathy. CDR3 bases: TGTGCCATCAGTGAGGGGTCAGATACGCAGTATTTT. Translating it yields CAISEGSDTQYF.